This T cell receptor (beta chain) was identified during a study of blood T cell repertoires in COVID-19. Study-wide background: Whether acute or convalescent, the COVID-19 samples came from the United States, Italy and Spain.

Method: immunoSEQ multiplex PCR; TCRdb's copy keeps in-frame clones and lacks some. The table has roughly 70,000 clones, about 79% seen once. This CDR3 has 17 residues. The V and J ends lost 2 bases and 6 bases respectively, with 23 bases between them. CDR1 and CDR2 (germline): SGHNT, YYREEE (reference sequence). The sample comprised peripheral blood. The sequence came from a woman in her sixties or seventies with acute or convalescent COVID-19. The chain is built from TRBV5-4 and TRBJ1-1; possible D gene TRBD1, 5 bases. DNA of the CDR3: TGTGCCAGCAGCTTCAACCGCCAGACAGTGATAGGGGCTGAAGCTTTCTTT. It is translated as CASSFNRQTVIGAEAFF.